This T cell receptor (beta chain) comes out of a study of Ad26.COV2.S vaccination and SARS-CoV-2 variants (dated by TCRdb to about 2021). As for the study more broadly: Vaccine-arm donors came from COV1001, a multicentre, randomized, double-blind, placebo-controlled phase I-IIa trial of Ad26.COV2.S in healthy adults. The specificity and breadth of SARS-CoV-2-reactive T cell receptors after Ad26.COV2.S vaccination were assessed by TCRbeta repertoire sequencing. Dosing of Ad26.COV2.S was intramuscular, at either 5x10^10 or 1x10^11 viral particles, delivered as one shot or as two shots spaced 56 days apart. Trial participants were randomized into five groups of five, in which low-dose or high-dose Ad26.COV2.S was given once or twice, or placebo was given on both occasions. A total of 32 samples were included in the TCR-sequenced set, comprising about 20 Ad26.COV2.S vaccine recipients, 5 placebo recipients and 8 SARS-CoV-2 convalescent individuals. Throughout the experiments and outcome assessment, investigators stayed blinded to trial group allocation. The full study reports these points: The study was not powered to compare responses between vaccine doses or regimens. Ad26.COV2.S recipients had higher spike-specific TCR breadth than placebo recipients (P = 0.0014). After vaccination, spike-specific CD8+ and CD4+ T cell responses were reported to show substantial breadth. It was noted by the authors that total T cell responses may have been underestimated by the TCR breadth and depth analyses. Vaccine and placebo recipients had similar non-spike TCR breadth, a finding consistent with the vaccine containing only spike.

The immunoSEQ Assay was the method used to sequence TCRbeta CDR3 regions. After extraction, genomic DNA underwent amplification by bias-controlled multiplex PCR, followed by high-throughput sequencing. The published analysis was carried out like this. Collapsing and filtering of sequences were performed to quantify the absolute abundance of each unique TCRbeta CDR3 region. T cell fraction was estimated by normalization of TCRbeta template counts to usable DNA, with usable DNA being measured through amplification of reference genes present in all nucleated cells. Repertoire TCRs were annotated as SARS-CoV-2-specific when V gene, CDR3 amino acid sequence and J gene were exactly matched to a known reactive TCR set. The reference SARS-CoV-2 TCR set came from MIRA and was filtered for enrichment in COVID-19-positive ImmuneCODE repertoires, removing public or cross-reactive TCRs. Using the MIRA antigens, annotated TCRs were further analysed by specific ORF or by position within an ORF. Breadth was defined as the number of annotated unique rearrangements divided by the total number of unique productive rearrangements, and depth was defined as the summed frequency of the annotated unique rearrangements. Two-sided Wilcoxon rank-sum tests were applied when comparing TCR breadth between groups. TCRdb carries this immuneACCESS record with in-frame sequences only. Its versions omit some clonotypes, under half of them owing to an unresolved V gene in the studies checked, with the rest unexplained. V and J calls and clone size are copied from that table; D and trimming were computed from the DNA. The sample has about 450,000 clones on record, roughly 89% of them singletons. Around 2.6% of the sample is in the top ten clones.

This sample's treatment or condition label indicates: 15 to 20 received Ad26.COV2.S at low or high dose, single or two shots; about five received placebo; per-sample allocation not given. For vaccine and placebo recipients, the sequenced repertoires came from samples collected on day 63 after the first injection. Cohort 1b enrolled about two dozen adults aged 18-55 years at a single site in Boston, USA, between 29 July and 7 August 2020. Ad26.COV2.S was a replication-incompetent adenovirus type 26 vector expressing a prefusion-stabilized SARS-CoV-2 spike protein from the original Wuhan strain. CDR1 and CDR2 were assigned from the germline V gene (reference sequence) as GTSNPN and SVGIG. The CDR3 covers 15 residues, taking in both the cysteine and the phenylalanine. Only the CDR3 DNA stays, 45 bases, in frame from base 1. Germline trimming amounts to 3 bases on V and 7 bases on J, with 8 as the count of junction bases outside the gene matches.

This clone was recorded only once. Its binding antigen is unknown. The sample holds no much larger clone one base away, and base qualities are not on file. The starting material was peripheral blood, obtained in a trial of Ad26.COV2.S vaccine versus placebo. The chain is encoded by TRBV30 joined to TRBJ2-2; the central 10 bases match TRBD2. This TCR was recovered from a person between 18 and 65 years old who received the Ad26.COV2.S COVID-19 vaccine or a placebo. The CDR3 amino acid sequence is: CAWRKRGGRVGELFF. Read as DNA, the sequence is TGTGCCTGGAGGAAGCGGGGGGGCCGTGTCGGGGAGCTGTTTTTT.